This T cell receptor (beta chain) was sequenced for a study of T cells expressing NK-cell markers. Study summary: The TCR beta repertoires were obtained from sorted CD3+CD56+NKG2C+, CD3+CD56+NKG2C- and CD3+CD56-NKG2C+ T cells.

For TCR beta, cDNA was produced by 5'RACE template switching with UMIs. TCRdb reanalyzed the 5' RACE reads and collapses them to one entry per CDR3 protein, without DNA. This table lists 250,000 or so distinct CDR3 sequences. Comments on this clonotype: Its antigen is as yet unknown.

CDR1 and CDR2 from the germline V gene are MNHEY and SVGEGT. There are 16 residues in the CDR3. Points from the study as a whole: Dominant NKG2C+ clonotypes in about 6 donors made up about 1.0-7.0% of CD8+ T cells. One observes that, in a handful of donors, these clonotypes were also the leading ones within the CD3+CD56-NKG2C+ fraction.

The chain employs TRBV6-2 or TRBV6-3 and TRBJ2-5; TCRdb's D call of TRBD2 is untestable without DNA. The receptor comes from a woman aged 18 to 75 in good health. Sequenced material: blood T cells: a sorted CD56 or NKG2C T cell subset, CD4+ or CD8+ T cells, or bulk PBMC T cells (not recorded which). The CDR3 sequence is CASSWWTSGSQETQYF.